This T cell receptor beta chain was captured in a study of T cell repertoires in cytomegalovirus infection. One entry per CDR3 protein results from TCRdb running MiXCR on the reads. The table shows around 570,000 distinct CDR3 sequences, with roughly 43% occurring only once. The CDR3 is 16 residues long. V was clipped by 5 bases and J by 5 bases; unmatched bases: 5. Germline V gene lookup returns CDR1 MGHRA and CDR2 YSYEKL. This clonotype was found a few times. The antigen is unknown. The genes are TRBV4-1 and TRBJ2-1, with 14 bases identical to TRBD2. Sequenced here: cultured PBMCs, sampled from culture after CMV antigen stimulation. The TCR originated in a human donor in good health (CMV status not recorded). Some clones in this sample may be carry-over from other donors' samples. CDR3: CASSDWTSGRNNEQFF. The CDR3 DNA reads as TGCGCCAGCAGCGATTGGACTAGCGGGAGGAACAATGAGCAGTTCTTC.